Below, one T cell receptor beta chain is given with its context. This beta chain is an unintended read in a library built for alpha chains; its size means little. The CDR3 sequence is 18 residues long. Germline CDR1 is MGHRA and CDR2 is YSYEKL. With 0 bases removed from V and 4 bases from J, the gap between germline ends came to 18 bases. The time point denotes: sample taken at primary tumor resection. Frozen PBMC, nontumor lung or tumor provided whole RNA, which was sequenced unsorted. A total of roughly 72 untreated early-stage non-small cell lung cancer patients served as donors. This entry is derived from a study of spatial heterogeneity in lung cancer. Study details: There were consistently more beta-chain sequences detected than alpha-chain sequences.

Each CDR3 protein is one row after TCRdb ran MiXCR on the 5' RACE reads. The table shows 1,500 to 2,000 distinct CDR3 sequences, with approximately 7.6% occurring only once. V gene TRBV4-1 combines with J gene TRBJ2-2, with no clear D. The clonotype was recovered from a male donor with early-stage non-small cell lung cancer. This specimen was normal lung tissue next to the tumor, taken at surgery. The CDR3 region is CASSQDPGRSSATGELFF. In nucleotides, the CDR3 is TGCGCCAGCAGCCAAGATCCGGGCAGAAGCTCGGCCACCGGGGAGCTGTTTTTT.